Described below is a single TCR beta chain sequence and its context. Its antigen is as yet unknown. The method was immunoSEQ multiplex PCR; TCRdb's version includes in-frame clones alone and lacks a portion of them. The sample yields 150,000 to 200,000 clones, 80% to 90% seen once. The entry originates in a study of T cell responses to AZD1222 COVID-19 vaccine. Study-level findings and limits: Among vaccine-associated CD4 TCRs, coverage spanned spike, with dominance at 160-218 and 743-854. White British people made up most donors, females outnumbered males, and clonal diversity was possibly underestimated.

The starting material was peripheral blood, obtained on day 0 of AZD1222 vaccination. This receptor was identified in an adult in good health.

The CDR3 here is CASSYSRQGAKDTQYF. The DNA for the CDR3 is TGTGCCAGCAGTTACTCAAGACAGGGGGCAAAAGATACGCAGTATTTT. The chain joins TRBV6-5 to TRBJ2-3, with TRBD1 identical over 10 bases. Trimming at V came to 0 bases and at J to 5 bases, leaving 5 bases not matched to a gene. From germline, CDR1 is MNHEY and CDR2 SVGAGI. The length of the CDR3 is 16 residues.